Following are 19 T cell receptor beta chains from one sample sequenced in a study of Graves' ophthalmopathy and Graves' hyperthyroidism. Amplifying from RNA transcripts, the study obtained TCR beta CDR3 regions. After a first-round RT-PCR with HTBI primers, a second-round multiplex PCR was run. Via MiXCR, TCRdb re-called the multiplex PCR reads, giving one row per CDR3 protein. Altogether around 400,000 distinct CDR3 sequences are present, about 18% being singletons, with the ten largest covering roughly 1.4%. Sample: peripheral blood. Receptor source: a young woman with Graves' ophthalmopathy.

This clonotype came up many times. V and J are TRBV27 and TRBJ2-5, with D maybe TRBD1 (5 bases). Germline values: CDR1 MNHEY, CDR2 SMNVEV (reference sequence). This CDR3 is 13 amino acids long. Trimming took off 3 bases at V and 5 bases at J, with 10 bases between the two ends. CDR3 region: CASSFNRPETQYF. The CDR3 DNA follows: TGTGCCAGCAGTTTTAACAGGCCGGAGACCCAGTACTTC.

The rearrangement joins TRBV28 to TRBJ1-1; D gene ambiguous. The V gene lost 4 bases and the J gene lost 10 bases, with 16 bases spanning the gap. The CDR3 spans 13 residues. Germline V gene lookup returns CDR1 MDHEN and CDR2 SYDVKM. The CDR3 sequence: CASSYEESWGAFF. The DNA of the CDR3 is TGTGCCAGCAGTTACGAAGAATCGTGGGGAGCTTTCTTT.

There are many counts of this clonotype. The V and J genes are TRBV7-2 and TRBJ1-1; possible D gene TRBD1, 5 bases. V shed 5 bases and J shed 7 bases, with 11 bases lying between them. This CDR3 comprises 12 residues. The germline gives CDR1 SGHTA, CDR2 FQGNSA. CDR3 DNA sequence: TGTGCCAGCAGCCCCGAGACAGTTGAAGCTTTCTTT. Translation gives CASSPETVEAFF.

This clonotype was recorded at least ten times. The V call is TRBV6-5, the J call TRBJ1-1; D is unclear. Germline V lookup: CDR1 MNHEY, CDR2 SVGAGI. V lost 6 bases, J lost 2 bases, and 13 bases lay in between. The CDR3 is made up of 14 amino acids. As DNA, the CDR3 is TGTGCCAGCAGACTCAATACACCCAACACTGAAGCTTTCTTT. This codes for CASRLNTPNTEAFF.

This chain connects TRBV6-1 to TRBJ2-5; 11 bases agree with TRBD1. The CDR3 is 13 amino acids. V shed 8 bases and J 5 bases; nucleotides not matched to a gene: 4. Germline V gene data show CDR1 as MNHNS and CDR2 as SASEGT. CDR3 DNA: TGTGCCAGCCGGGACAGGGGGTCGGAGACCCAGTACTTC. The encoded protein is CASRDRGSETQYF.

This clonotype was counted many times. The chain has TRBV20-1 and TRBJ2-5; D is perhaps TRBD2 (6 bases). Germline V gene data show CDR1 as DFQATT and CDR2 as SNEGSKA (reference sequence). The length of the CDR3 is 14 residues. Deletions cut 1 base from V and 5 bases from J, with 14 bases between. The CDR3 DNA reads TGCAGTGCTAGAGGTCCGGGAGAGATTGAGACCCAGTACTTC. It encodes CSARGPGEIETQYF.

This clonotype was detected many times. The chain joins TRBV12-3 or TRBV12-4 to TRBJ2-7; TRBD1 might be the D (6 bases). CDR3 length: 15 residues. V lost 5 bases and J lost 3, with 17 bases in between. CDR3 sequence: CASSDARQENYEQYF. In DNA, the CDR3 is TGTGCCAGCAGTGATGCTAGACAGGAAAACTACGAGCAGTACTTC.

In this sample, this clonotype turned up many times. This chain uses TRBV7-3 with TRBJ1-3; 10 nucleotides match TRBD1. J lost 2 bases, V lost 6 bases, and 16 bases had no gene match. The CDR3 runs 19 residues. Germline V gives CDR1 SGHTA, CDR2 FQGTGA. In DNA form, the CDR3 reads TGTGCCAGCAGGTTTAGGTGGGACAGGGGAAGCAAGGCTGGAAACACCATATATTTT. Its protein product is CASRFRWDRGSKAGNTIYF.

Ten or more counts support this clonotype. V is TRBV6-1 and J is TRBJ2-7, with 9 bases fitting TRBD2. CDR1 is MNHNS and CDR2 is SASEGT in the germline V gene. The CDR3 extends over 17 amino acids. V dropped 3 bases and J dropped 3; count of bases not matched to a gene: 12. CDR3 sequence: CASSDLGPSGVVYEQYF. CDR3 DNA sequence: TGTGCCAGCAGTGATTTGGGGCCTAGCGGGGTGGTCTACGAGCAGTACTTC.

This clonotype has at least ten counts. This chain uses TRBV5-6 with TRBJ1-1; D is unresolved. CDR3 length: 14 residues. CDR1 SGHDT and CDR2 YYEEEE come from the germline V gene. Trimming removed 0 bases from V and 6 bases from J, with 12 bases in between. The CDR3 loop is CASSLEPREPEAFF. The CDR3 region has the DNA TGTGCCAGCAGCTTGGAGCCGCGAGAGCCTGAAGCTTTCTTT.

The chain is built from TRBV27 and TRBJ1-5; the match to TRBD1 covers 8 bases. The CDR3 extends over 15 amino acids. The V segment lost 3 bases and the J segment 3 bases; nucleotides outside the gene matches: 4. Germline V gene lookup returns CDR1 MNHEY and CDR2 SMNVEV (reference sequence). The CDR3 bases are TGTGCCAGCAGTTTCAGGACAGGGACCAATCAGCCCCAGCATTTT. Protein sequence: CASSFRTGTNQPQHF.

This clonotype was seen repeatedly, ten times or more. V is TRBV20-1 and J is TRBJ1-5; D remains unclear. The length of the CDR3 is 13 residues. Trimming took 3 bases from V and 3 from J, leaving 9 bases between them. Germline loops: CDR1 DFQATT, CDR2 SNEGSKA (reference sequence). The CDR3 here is CSARNDANQPQHF. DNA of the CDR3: TGCAGTGCTAGGAACGACGCCAATCAGCCCCAGCATTTT.

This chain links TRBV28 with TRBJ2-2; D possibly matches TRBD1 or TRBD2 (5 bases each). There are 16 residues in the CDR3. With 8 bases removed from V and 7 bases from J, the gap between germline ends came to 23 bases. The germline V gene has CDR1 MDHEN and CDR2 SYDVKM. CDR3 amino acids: CASGRQSGPWLGELFF. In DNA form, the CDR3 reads TGTGCCAGCGGAAGACAATCGGGACCTTGGCTCGGGGAGCTGTTTTTT.

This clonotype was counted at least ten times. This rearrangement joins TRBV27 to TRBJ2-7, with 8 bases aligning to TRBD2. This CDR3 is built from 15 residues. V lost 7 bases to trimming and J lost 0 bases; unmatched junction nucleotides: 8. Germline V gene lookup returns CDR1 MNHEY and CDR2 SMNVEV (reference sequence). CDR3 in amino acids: CASIRVAGSSYEQYF. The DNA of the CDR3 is TGTGCCAGCATCCGGGTAGCGGGGAGCTCCTACGAGCAGTACTTC.

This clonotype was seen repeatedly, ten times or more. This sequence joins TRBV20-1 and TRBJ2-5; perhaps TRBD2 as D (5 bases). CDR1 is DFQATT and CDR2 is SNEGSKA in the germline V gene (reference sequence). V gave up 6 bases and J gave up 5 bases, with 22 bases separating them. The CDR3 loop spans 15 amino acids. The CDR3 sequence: CSAPPAGPGFETQYF. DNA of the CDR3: TGCAGTGCCCCCCCTGCGGGTCCGGGCTTTGAGACCCAGTACTTC.

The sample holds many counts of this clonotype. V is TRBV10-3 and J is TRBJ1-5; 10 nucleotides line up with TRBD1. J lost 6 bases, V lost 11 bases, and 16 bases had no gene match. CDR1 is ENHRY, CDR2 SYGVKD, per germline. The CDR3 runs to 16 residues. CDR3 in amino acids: CAVPGTGDPSGQPQHF. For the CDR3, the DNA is TGTGCCGTTCCCGGGACAGGGGACCCCTCTGGTCAGCCCCAGCATTTT.

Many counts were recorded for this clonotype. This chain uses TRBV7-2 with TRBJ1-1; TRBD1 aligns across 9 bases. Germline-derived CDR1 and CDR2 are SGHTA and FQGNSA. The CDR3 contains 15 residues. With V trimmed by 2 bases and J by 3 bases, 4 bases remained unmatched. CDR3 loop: CASSLRDRADTEAFF. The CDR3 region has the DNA TGTGCCAGCAGCTTACGGGACAGGGCTGACACTGAAGCTTTCTTT.

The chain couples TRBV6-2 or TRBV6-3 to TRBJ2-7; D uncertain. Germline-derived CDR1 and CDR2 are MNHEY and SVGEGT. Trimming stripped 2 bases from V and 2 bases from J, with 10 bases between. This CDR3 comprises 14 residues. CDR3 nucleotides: TGTGCCAGCAGTTACGCTGGTCGGACCTACGAGCAGTACTTC. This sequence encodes CASSYAGRTYEQYF.

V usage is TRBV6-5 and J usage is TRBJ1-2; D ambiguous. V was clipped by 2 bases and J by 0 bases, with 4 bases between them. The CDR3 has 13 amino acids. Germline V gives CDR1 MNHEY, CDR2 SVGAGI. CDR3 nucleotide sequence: TGTGCCAGCAGTTACCTGTCTAACTATGGCTACACCTTC. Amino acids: CASSYLSNYGYTF.